Each of the 2 T cell receptor beta chains below was sequenced from the same sample in a study of response to subunit inactivated influenza vaccine. TCRdb called the RT-PCR reads again in MiXCR, with one record for every CDR3 protein. Among hundreds of thousands of distinct CDR3 sequences listed, about a fifth were seen once. Sequencing used PBMCs from blood, obtained roughly 5 days after vaccination. The source of these receptors is a man aged 50 to 59 who received an inactivated influenza vaccine.

The rearrangement joins TRBV7-9 to TRBJ2-7; unclear D gene. The CDR3 is 14 residues long. Germline CDR1 SEHNR, CDR2 FQNEAQ (reference sequence). Trimming stripped 3 bases from V and 5 bases from J, with 14 bases between. The DNA of the CDR3 is TGTGCCAGCAGCTTGGCCGAAACGAGCGACGAGCAGTACTTC. This translates into CASSLAETSDEQYF.

This clonotype has a handful of counts. CDR3 loop: CSARDVGITVHEQYF. CDR3 in DNA: TGCAGTGCTAGAGACGTGGGAATCACGGTGCACGAGCAGTACTTC. The rearrangement uses TRBV20-1 and TRBJ2-7; no firm D call. Per the germline V gene, CDR1 is DFQATT and CDR2 is SNEGSKA (reference sequence). V lost 0 bases and J lost 5, with 17 bases in between. The CDR3 extends over 15 amino acids.